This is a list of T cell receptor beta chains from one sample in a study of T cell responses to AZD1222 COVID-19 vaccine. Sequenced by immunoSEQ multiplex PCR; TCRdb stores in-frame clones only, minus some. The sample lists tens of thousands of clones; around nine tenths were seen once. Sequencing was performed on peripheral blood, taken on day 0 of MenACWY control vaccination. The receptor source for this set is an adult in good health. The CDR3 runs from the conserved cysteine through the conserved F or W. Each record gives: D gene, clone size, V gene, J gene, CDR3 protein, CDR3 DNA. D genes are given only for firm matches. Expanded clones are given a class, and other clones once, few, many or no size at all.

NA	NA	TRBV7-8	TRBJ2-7	CASSLGRQSSYEQYF	TGTGCCAGCAGCTTAGGGAGGCAGAGCTCCTACGAGCAGTACTTC
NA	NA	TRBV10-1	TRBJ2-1	CASSDQSSSSYNEQFF	TGCGCCAGCAGTGACCAAAGCTCGAGCTCCTACAATGAGCAGTTCTTC
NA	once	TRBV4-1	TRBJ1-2	CASSQAPRYGYTF	TGCGCCAGCAGCCAAGCACCCCGTTATGGCTACACCTTC
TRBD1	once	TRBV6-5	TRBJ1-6	CASSLTGDSPLHF	TGTGCCAGCAGCTTGACAGGGGATTCACCCCTCCACTTT
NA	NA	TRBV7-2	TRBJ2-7	CASSPKSGFYEQYF	TGTGCCAGCAGCCCCAAGAGCGGGTTTTACGAGCAGTACTTC
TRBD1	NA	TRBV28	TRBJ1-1	CASSRGGVTEAFF	TGTGCCAGCAGCCGAGGGGGCGTAACTGAAGCTTTCTTT
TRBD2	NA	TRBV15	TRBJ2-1	CATSSLAGGEFF	TGTGCCACCAGCAGTTTAGCGGGAGGAGAGTTCTTC
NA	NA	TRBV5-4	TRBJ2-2	CASSLTRTGELFF	TGTGCCAGCAGCTTGACCCGCACCGGGGAGCTGTTTTTT
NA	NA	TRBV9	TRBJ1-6	CASSVSYNSPLHF	TGTGCCAGCAGCGTAAGCTATAATTCACCCCTCCACTTT
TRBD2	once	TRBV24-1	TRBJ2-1	CATSDHLGGKVTEQFF	TGTGCCACCAGTGATCATTTGGGGGGGAAGGTAACTGAGCAGTTCTTC
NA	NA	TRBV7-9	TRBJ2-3	CASSPRRRAASTDTQYF	TGTGCCAGCAGCCCCCGGCGGCGAGCGGCTAGCACAGATACGCAGTATTTT
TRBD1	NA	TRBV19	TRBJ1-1	CASSVDRVVDLAFF	TGTGCCAGTAGTGTTGACAGGGTGGTTGATTTAGCTTTCTTT
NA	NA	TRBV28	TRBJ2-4	CASSSIQPKNIQYF	TGTGCCAGCAGTAGCATCCAACCCAAAAACATTCAGTACTTC
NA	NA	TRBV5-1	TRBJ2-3	CASSLVLGSTDTQYF	TGCGCCAGCAGCTTGGTGCTGGGGAGCACAGATACGCAGTATTTT
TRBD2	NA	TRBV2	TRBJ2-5	CASSEGLASGRETQYF	TGTGCCAGCAGTGAAGGGCTTGCTAGCGGGAGAGAGACCCAGTACTTC
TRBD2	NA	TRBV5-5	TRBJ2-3	CASSLALAASTDTQYF	TGTGCCAGCAGCTTGGCCCTAGCGGCCAGCACAGATACGCAGTATTTT
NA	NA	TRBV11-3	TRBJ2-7	CASSSLQDYSYEQYF	TGTGCCAGCAGCTCTTTACAGGACTACTCCTACGAGCAGTACTTC
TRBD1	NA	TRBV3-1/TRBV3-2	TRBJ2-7	CASRDGTDVYEQYF	TGTGCCAGCAGAGACGGGACAGACGTCTACGAGCAGTACTTC
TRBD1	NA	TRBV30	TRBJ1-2	CAWSERTGQGYTF	TGTGCCTGGAGCGAAAGGACAGGGCAAGGCTACACCTTC
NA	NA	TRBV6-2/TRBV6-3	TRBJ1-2	CASSVTGNYGYTF	TGTGCCAGCAGTGTTACAGGGAACTATGGCTACACCTTC
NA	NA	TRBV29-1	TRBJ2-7	CSVVRGASVYEQYF	TGCAGCGTTGTGCGAGGGGCCTCTGTCTACGAGCAGTACTTC
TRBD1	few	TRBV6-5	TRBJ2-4	CASSYSGQGRNIQYF	TGTGCCAGCAGTTACTCGGGACAGGGACGGAACATTCAGTACTTC
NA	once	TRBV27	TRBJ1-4	CASAWRQTNEKLFF	TGTGCCAGCGCATGGAGGCAGACTAATGAAAAACTGTTTTTT
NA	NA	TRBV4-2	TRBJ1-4	CASCREDTNEKLFF	TGTGCCAGCTGCCGCGAGGACACAAATGAAAAACTGTTTTTT
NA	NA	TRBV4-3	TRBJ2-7	CASSQGPGVHSYEQYF	TGCGCCAGCAGCCAAGGCCCGGGGGTCCACTCCTACGAGCAGTACTTC
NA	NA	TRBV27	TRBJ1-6	CASSLSVGHSNSPLHF	TGTGCCAGCAGTTTATCGGTGGGACACTCTAATTCACCCCTCCACTTT
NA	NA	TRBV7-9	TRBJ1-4	CATRRDGGEGLFF	TGTGCCACCCGACGGGACGGAGGAGAGGGACTGTTTTTT
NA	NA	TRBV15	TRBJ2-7	CATSRGEAMPYF	TGTGCCACCAGCAGGGGGGAGGCTATGCCCTACTTC
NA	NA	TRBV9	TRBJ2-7	CASSSTPGSSYEQYF	TGTGCCAGCAGCTCAACCCCCGGCAGCTCCTACGAGCAGTACTTC
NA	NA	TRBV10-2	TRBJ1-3	CASSETGFGNTIYF	TGCGCCAGCAGTGAGACGGGGTTTGGAAACACCATATATTTT
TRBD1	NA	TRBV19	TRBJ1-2	CASSWTGLGYTF	TGTGCCAGTAGTTGGACAGGGCTTGGCTACACCTTC
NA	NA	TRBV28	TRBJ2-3	CASTWGVAADTQYF	TGTGCCAGCACCTGGGGGGTAGCGGCAGATACGCAGTATTTT
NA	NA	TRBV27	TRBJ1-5	CASSFSRGNQPQHF	TGTGCCAGCAGTTTCTCCCGGGGCAATCAGCCCCAGCATTTT
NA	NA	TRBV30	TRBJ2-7	CASTRSGEQYF	TGTGCCTCTACTCGGTCCGGCGAGCAGTACTTC
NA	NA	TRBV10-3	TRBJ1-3	CAIRDAAAGNTIYF	TGTGCCATCAGGGACGCGGCAGCTGGAAACACCATATATTTT
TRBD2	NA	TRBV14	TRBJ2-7	CASSQDRASGRALPYEQYF	TGTGCCAGCAGCCAAGATAGAGCTAGCGGGAGGGCCTTGCCCTACGAGCAGTACTTC
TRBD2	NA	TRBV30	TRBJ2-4	CAWSGLAGGPGIQYF	TGTGCCTGGAGTGGACTAGCGGGAGGGCCGGGGATTCAGTACTTC
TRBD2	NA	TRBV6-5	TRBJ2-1	CASTGTSGIEQFF	TGTGCCAGCACAGGGACTAGCGGGATTGAGCAGTTCTTC
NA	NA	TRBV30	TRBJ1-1	CAWSGQHLTEAFF	TGTGCCTGGAGTGGACAGCACCTCACTGAAGCTTTCTTT
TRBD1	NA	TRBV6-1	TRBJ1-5	CASSGGDSARNQPQHF	TGTGCCAGCAGTGGTGGGGACAGCGCACGCAATCAGCCCCAGCATTTT
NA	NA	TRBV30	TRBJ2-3	CAWIPEKGEGRTDTQYF	TGTGCCTGGATTCCAGAAAAAGGGGAAGGGCGCACAGATACGCAGTATTTT
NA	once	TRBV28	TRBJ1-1	CASRTVNTEAFF	TGTGCCAGCAGGACAGTGAACACTGAAGCTTTCTTT
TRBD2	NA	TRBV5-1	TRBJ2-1	CASSGTLAGGSSNEQFF	TGCGCCAGCAGCGGGACTCTAGCGGGAGGGTCTAGCAATGAGCAGTTCTTC
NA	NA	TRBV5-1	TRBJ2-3	CASSLGTGLNTDTQYF	TGCGCCAGCAGCTTAGGGACGGGACTGAACACAGATACGCAGTATTTT
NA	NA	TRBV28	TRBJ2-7	CASSPMGRYEQYF	TGTGCCAGCAGCCCCATGGGGCGTTACGAGCAGTACTTC
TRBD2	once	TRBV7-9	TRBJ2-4	CASSFSGRGAKNIQYF	TGTGCCAGCAGCTTTAGCGGGAGGGGGGCCAAAAACATTCAGTACTTC
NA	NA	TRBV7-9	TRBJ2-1	CASSPPGGKFYNEQFF	TGTGCCAGCAGCCCACCGGGTGGGAAATTCTACAATGAGCAGTTCTTC